This TCR beta chain was documented in a study of T cell responses to AZD1222 COVID-19 vaccine. V was trimmed by 7 bases and J by 3 bases, leaving 15 bases between them. The CDR3 has 15 residues. Per the germline V gene, CDR1 is MNHEY and CDR2 is SVGAGI. Study-level points and caveats: Mapped onto spike, vaccine-associated CD4 TCRs spanned it and were dominant at 160-218 and 743-854. Donors in the cohort were predominantly white British and more often female, and clonal diversity was possibly underestimated.

Assay: immunoSEQ multiplex PCR; the TCRdb copy retains only in-frame clones and omits some. Counted here are around 190,000 clones, approximately 92% occurring once; the ten biggest clones make up about 1.2%. To note about this clone: What it recognizes is unknown.

The TCR was taken from an adult in good health. Sequenced material: peripheral blood, taken on day 0 of AZD1222 vaccination. The V call is TRBV6-5, the J call TRBJ1-4; the D is unclear. The CDR3 spells CASTWNFGPNEKLFF. The CDR3, as DNA: TGTGCCAGCACCTGGAATTTCGGCCCTAATGAAAAACTGTTTTTT.